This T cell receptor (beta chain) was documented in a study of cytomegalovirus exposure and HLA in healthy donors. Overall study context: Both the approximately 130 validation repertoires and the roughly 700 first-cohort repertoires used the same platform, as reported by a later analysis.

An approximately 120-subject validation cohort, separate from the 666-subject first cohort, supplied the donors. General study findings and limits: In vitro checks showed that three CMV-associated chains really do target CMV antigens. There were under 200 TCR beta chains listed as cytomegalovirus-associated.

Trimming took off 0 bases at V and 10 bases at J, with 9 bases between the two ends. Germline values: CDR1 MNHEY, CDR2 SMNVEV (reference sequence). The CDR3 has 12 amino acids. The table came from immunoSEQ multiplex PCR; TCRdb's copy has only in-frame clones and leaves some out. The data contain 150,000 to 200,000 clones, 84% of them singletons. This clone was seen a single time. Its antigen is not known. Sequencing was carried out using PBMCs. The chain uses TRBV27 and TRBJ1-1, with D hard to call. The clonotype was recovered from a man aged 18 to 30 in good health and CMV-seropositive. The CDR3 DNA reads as TGTGCCAGCAGTTTATCGTCCGGGGTAGCTTTCTTT. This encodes CASSLSSGVAFF.